The 3 T cell receptor beta chains below come from one sample, sequenced in a study of blood T cell repertoires in COVID-19 (dated by TCRdb to 2019 to 2021). Receptors were amplified or captured by the immunoSEQ multiplex PCR assay. Here the immuneACCESS table is served through TCRdb, limited to in-frame sequences with V and J called. Missing clones are a known gap in these copies; in checked studies unresolved V genes cover under half, and the rest lacks a known reason. The sample records 110,000 to 150,000 clones, approximately 90% of which are singletons. The top ten clones comprise 9.5% to 11% of the sample. Material: peripheral blood. These receptors originate from a woman at least 80 years old with acute or convalescent COVID-19.

The J gene is TRBJ2-5, the V gene TRBV5-1; 8 nucleotides line up with TRBD2. This CDR3 contains 16 residues. CDR1 and CDR2 (germline): SGHRS, YFSETQ. Germline trimming cut 4 bases from V and 2 bases from J; bases unmatched to any gene: 10. The CDR3 region is CASSRTAGGPQETQYF. The CDR3 region has the DNA TGCGCCAGCAGCCGAACGGCGGGGGGACCTCAAGAGACCCAGTACTTC.

The chain carries TRBV2 and TRBJ2-5, with 13 positions matching TRBD2. CDR1 and CDR2 (germline): SNHLY, FYNNEI. The CDR3 is 15 residues long. With 7 bases clipped from V and 4 bases from J, the junction kept 6 bases outside the gene matches. CDR3 coding DNA: TGTGCCAGCAATTCACTAGCGGGGGGGACAGAGACCCAGTACTTC. Translated, it gives CASNSLAGGTETQYF.

The chain combines TRBV11-2 with TRBJ2-7; TRBD1 might be the D (7 bases). The V end lost 4 bases, the J end lost 1 base, and 23 bases lay between the germline ends. Germline CDR1 and CDR2: SGHAT and FQNNGV. The CDR3 sequence is 18 residues long. The CDR3 loop is CASSSPRGEKDPSYEQYF. CDR3 sequence (DNA): TGTGCCAGCAGCTCCCCCAGGGGGGAGAAAGACCCATCCTACGAGCAGTACTTC.